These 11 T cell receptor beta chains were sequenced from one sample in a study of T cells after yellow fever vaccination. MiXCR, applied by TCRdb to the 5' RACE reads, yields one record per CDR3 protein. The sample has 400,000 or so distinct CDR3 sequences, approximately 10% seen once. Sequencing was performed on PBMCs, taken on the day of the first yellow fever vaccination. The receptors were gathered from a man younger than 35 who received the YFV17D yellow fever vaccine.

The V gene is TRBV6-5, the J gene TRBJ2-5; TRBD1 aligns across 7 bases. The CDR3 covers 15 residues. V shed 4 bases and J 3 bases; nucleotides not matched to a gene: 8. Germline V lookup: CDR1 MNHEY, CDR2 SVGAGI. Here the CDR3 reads CASSWVETGKETQYF. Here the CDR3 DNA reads TGTGCCAGCAGTTGGGTAGAGACAGGGAAAGAGACCCAGTACTTC.

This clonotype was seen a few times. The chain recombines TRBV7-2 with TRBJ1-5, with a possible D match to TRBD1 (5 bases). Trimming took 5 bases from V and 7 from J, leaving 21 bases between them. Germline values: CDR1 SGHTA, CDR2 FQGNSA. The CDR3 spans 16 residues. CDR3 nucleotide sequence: TGTGCCAGCAGCCTACTCCTGGGACTGCCACACCAGCCCCAGCATTTT. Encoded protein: CASSLLLGLPHQPQHF.

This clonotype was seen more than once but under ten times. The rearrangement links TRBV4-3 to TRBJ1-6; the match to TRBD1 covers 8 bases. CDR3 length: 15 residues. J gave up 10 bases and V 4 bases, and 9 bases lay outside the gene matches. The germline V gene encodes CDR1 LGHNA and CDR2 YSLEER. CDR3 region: CASSPTDRGRSPLHF. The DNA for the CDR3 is TGCGCCAGCAGCCCAACCGACAGGGGAAGGTCACCCCTCCACTTT.

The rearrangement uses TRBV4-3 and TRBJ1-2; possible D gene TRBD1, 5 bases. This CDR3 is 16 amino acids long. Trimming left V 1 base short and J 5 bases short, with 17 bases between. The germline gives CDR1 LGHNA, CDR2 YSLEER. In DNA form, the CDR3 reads TGCGCCAGCAGCCAAGCCCAGGGAGTCGTATGGTATGGCTACACCTTC. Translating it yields CASSQAQGVVWYGYTF.

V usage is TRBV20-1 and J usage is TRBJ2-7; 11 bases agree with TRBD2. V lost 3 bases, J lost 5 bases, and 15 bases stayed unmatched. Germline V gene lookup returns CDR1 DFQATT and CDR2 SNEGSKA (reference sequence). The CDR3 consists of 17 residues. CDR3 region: CSASFRTSGPFGHEQYF. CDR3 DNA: TGCAGTGCTAGTTTCCGGACTAGCGGGCCTTTTGGGCACGAGCAGTACTTC.

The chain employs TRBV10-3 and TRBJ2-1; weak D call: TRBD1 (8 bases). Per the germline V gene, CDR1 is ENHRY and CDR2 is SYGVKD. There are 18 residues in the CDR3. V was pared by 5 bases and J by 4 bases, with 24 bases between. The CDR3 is CAISYSSGGGGPYNEQFF. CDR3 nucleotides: TGTGCCATCAGTTATTCTTCAGGGGGCGGGGGCCCATACAATGAGCAGTTCTTC.

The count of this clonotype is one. The CDR3 nucleotides are TGTGCCAGCAGCGTAGGGGATGGGGGGGCAATTGAGCAGTTCTTC. It specifies CASSVGDGGAIEQFF. The chain carries TRBV9 and TRBJ2-1; TRBD2 is a possible D gene (7 bases). The CDR3 covers 15 residues. Trimming pared 0 bases from V and 9 bases from J, leaving 16 bases between. Germline V CDR1 and CDR2: SGDLS, YYNGEE.

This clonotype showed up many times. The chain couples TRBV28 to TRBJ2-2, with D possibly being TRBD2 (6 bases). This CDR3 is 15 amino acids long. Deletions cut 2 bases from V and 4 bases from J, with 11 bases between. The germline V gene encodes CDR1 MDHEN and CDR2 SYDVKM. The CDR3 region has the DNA TGTGCCAGCAGTTTAGGCGGGGCTACCACCGGGGAGCTGTTTTTT. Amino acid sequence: CASSLGGATTGELFF. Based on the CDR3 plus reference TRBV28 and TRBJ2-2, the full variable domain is DVKVTQSSRYLVKRTGEKVFLECVQDMDHENMFWYRQDPGLGLRLIYFSYDVKMKEKGDIPEGYSVSREKKERFSLILESASTNQTSMYLCASSLGGATTGELFFGEGSRLTVL.

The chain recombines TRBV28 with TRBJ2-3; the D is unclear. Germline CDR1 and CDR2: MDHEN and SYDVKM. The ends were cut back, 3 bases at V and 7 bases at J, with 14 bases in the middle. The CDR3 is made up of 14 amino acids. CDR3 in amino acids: CASSLGLDRHTQYF. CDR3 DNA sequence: TGTGCCAGCAGTTTGGGTTTGGACCGCCATACGCAGTATTTT.

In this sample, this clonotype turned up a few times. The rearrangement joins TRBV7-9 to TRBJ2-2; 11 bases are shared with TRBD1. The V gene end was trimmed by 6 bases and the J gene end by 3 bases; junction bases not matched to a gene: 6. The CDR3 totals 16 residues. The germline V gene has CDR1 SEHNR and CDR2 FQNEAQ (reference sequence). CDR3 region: CASSRTGGQYTGELFF. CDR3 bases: TGTGCCAGCAGTCGGACAGGGGGCCAGTACACCGGGGAGCTGTTTTTT.

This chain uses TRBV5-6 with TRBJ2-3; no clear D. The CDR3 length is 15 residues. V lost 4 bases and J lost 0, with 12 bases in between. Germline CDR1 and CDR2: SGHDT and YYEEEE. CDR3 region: CASSLTPVSTDTQYF. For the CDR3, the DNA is TGTGCCAGCAGCCTCACGCCCGTTAGCACAGATACGCAGTATTTT.